This T cell receptor beta chain was recorded in a study of cytomegalovirus exposure and HLA in healthy donors. Whole-study results and caveats: Earlier analysis found most TCR beta V segments productive about 90% or about 30% of the time. A few chains linked to CMV were shown in vitro to be specific for CMV antigens. Donors belonging to an Asian-associated ancestry cluster reportedly showed fewer N-insertions in productive TCRs than the 666-donor mean, according to what a later analysis found.

The PCR used 60 Vbeta and 13 Jbeta primers. Using immunoSEQ multiplex PCR, the repertoire was profiled, and TCRdb retains in-frame clones only, with some absent. The sample lists 130,000 or so clones; over 8.5% were seen once. Germline values: CDR1 SGHRS, CDR2 YFSETQ. The CDR3 consists of 15 residues. V shed 0 bases and J shed 6 bases, with 16 bases lying between them. Donors in the study were healthy people who gave bone marrow. In this sample, this clone turned up a few times. The antigen is undetermined. Sequenced material: PBMCs. This chain connects TRBV5-1 to TRBJ2-7; D may be TRBD2 (5 bases). This clonotype was obtained from a woman in her thirties or forties in good health and CMV-seropositive. CDR3 DNA sequence: TGCGCCAGCAGCTTGGAGCCCGCGTTGAGCGGCGAGCAGTACTTC. This gives the protein CASSLEPALSGEQYF. Full variable domain (remainder filled in from reference TRBV5-1 and TRBJ2-7): KAGVTQTPRYLIKTRGQQVTLSCSPISGHRSVSWYQQTPGQGLQFLFEYFSETQRNKGNFPGRFSGRQFSNSRSEMNVSTLELGDSALYLCASSLEPALSGEQYFGPGTRLTVT.